A single T cell receptor (beta chain) is shown here with its context. Its antigen is unknown. These data are taken from a study of T-cell memory formation after mild COVID-19. Overall study: Across donors, TCR clusters were largely donor specific.

CDR1 is LNHNV, CDR2 YYDKDF, per germline (reference sequence). Trimming pared 2 bases from V and 2 bases from J, leaving 2 bases between. The CDR3 has 12 amino acids. The study, taken as a whole, reports: Certain responding clones were present in pre-infection memory, suggesting participation of cross-reactive memory. Clones that shrank (day 15 to 85) were balanced CD4/CD8, whereas later expanders leaned CD4+. CD8+ contracting clones occupied EMRA, while CD4+ ones occupied mainly CM and EM.

TCRdb passed the 5' RACE reads through MiXCR, listing each CDR3 protein once. The sample holds 400,000 to 500,000 distinct CDR3 sequences, approximately 25% seen once. Sequencing was performed on PBMCs or a T cell subset sorted from them (not recorded which). This sequence joins TRBV15 and TRBJ2-3, with D unclear. This receptor was identified in an adult woman who had mild COVID-19 (a few samples of this study predate the infection). Cell type and time point are not known. The chain's CDR3 is CATSRHTDTQYF. The CDR3 coding sequence is TGTGCCACCAGCAGACACACAGATACGCAGTATTTT.